The 13 T cell receptor beta chains given below trace back to one sample, sequenced in a study of cytomegalovirus exposure and HLA in healthy donors. The table came from immunoSEQ multiplex PCR; TCRdb's copy has only in-frame clones and leaves some out. This sample yields about 170,000 clones, of which approximately 89% are seen a single time; 4% to 5% belongs to the top ten. Sequenced sample: PBMCs. These receptors were collected from a man younger than 35 in good health and CMV-seropositive.

This sequence joins TRBV4-1 and TRBJ1-5; TRBD1 matches 11 bases. V dropped 0 bases and J dropped 0; count of bases not matched to a gene: 4. This CDR3 is built from 18 residues. CDR1 MGHRA and CDR2 YSYEKL come from the germline V gene. The CDR3 DNA follows: TGCGCCAGCAGCCAAGATGGTGGGACAGGGGGTAGCAATCAGCCCCAGCATTTT. As protein: CASSQDGGTGGSNQPQHF.

The DNA for the CDR3 is TGCGCCAGCAGCTTGGAGCGGGAGTTCTACGAGCAGTACTTC. It encodes CASSLEREFYEQYF. The chain links TRBV5-1 to TRBJ2-7; 8 nucleotides match TRBD2. The CDR3 contains 14 residues. Germline lookup yields CDR1 SGHRS and CDR2 YFSETQ. V trimming: 0 bases; J trimming: 3 bases; junction bases outside the gene matches: 2.

This chain joins TRBV4-1 and TRBJ2-2; possible D gene TRBD2, 5 bases. The CDR3 totals 16 residues. V was clipped by 1 base and J by 4 bases, with 13 bases between them. Germline V gene lookup returns CDR1 MGHRA and CDR2 YSYEKL. CDR3 residues: CASSQGVGAGTGELFF. The CDR3 nucleotides are TGCGCCAGCAGCCAAGGGGTGGGAGCCGGCACCGGGGAGCTGTTTTTT.

The chain links TRBV4-2 to TRBJ2-7; D is possibly TRBD2 (6 bases). The length of the CDR3 is 15 residues. The V end lost 4 bases, the J end lost 4 bases, and 17 bases lay between the germline ends. Germline V gene lookup returns CDR1 LGHNA and CDR2 YNFKEQ. The CDR3: CASSLLMEGPYEQYF. The CDR3 coding sequence is TGTGCCAGCAGCCTCCTCATGGAGGGCCCATACGAGCAGTACTTC.

CDR3 sequence: CASSRDRVGNQPQHF. DNA of the CDR3: TGCGCCAGCAGCCGGGACAGGGTGGGCAATCAGCCCCAGCATTTT. V and J are TRBV4-1 and TRBJ1-5; 9 bases are shared with TRBD1. V shed 4 bases, J shed 2 bases, and the junction held 3 bases outside the gene matches. The CDR3 consists of 15 residues. CDR1 and CDR2 (germline): MGHRA, YSYEKL.

This sequence joins TRBV7-2 and TRBJ2-7; tentative D call: TRBD2 (5 bases). V lost 7 bases and J lost 2, with 21 bases in between. This CDR3 region has 16 residues. CDR1 and CDR2 from the germline V gene are SGHTA and FQGNSA. The CDR3 DNA reads as TGTGCCAGCACCGCCGCGCTCGGAGAGGGTCCCTACGAGCAGTACTTC. Encoded protein: CASTAALGEGPYEQYF.

DNA of the CDR3: TGCAGCGGGGATAGCGGGAGGGCGTACAATGAGCAGTTCTTC. Protein product: CSGDSGRAYNEQFF. The rearrangement joins TRBV29-1 to TRBJ2-1; TRBD2 matches at 11 bases. Germline V CDR1 and CDR2: SQVTM, ANQGSEA. The CDR3 sequence is 14 residues long. After removal of 7 bases from V and 4 bases from J, the junction contained 6 bases not matched to a gene.

The chain couples TRBV4-1 to TRBJ2-2, with a weak D call TRBD1 (6 bases). The CDR3 has 15 amino acids. Germline V CDR1 and CDR2: MGHRA, YSYEKL. The V end was cut by 1 base, the J end by 3 bases, with 9 bases between. This CDR3 is CASSQVGADTGELFF. The CDR3 coding sequence is TGCGCCAGCAGCCAAGTGGGGGCCGACACCGGGGAGCTGTTTTTT.

The J gene is TRBJ2-1, the V gene TRBV9, with a weak D call TRBD1 (7 bases). The CDR3 is 17 amino acids. Germline V gene data show CDR1 as SGDLS and CDR2 as YYNGEE. V was trimmed by 0 bases and J by 3 bases, leaving 16 bases between them. The CDR3 region has the DNA TGTGCCAGCAGCGTAGCAGGGGGGAGGATACTCTACAATGAGCAGTTCTTC. Encoded protein: CASSVAGGRILYNEQFF.

J is TRBJ2-7 and V is TRBV6-1; 8 nucleotides agree with TRBD1. The CDR3 has 12 residues. From germline, CDR1 is MNHNS and CDR2 SASEGT. Losses at the gene ends were 5 bases for V and 4 bases for J; bases not matched to a gene: 1. CDR3 amino acids: CASSTGGYEQYF. In DNA, the CDR3 is TGTGCCAGCAGTACAGGGGGTTACGAGCAGTACTTC.

This clone has a handful of counts. This sequence joins TRBV4-1 and TRBJ2-1, with D hard to call. Trimming took off 1 base at V and 0 bases at J, with 13 bases between the two ends. Germline CDR1 reads MGHRA; CDR2 reads YSYEKL. CDR3 size: 17 residues. The CDR3 protein is CASSQVDLGLSYNEQFF. In DNA form, the CDR3 reads TGCGCCAGCAGCCAAGTAGATTTGGGCCTCTCCTACAATGAGCAGTTCTTC.

The rearrangement uses TRBV6-1 and TRBJ2-3; 12 bases are shared with TRBD2. CDR1 and CDR2 from the germline V gene are MNHNS and SASEGT. Trimming cost V 0 bases and J 6 bases; bases outside gene matches: 10. This CDR3 has 18 amino acids. As DNA, the CDR3 is TGTGCCAGCAGTGAAGCGGTACCGGGACTAGCGGGTTCGGATACGCAGTATTTT. Residues: CASSEAVPGLAGSDTQYF.

The chain is built from TRBV7-9 and TRBJ2-2, with D possibly being TRBD2 (6 bases). CDR1 is SEHNR, CDR2 FQNEAQ, per germline (reference sequence). The germline V and J ends were trimmed by 1 base and 1 base, with 16 bases remaining between them. CDR3 size: 18 residues. CDR3 DNA sequence: TGTGCCAGCAGCTTAGGCGGGGTCGGGAAGATGAACACCGGGGAGCTGTTTTTT. This translates into CASSLGGVGKMNTGELFF.